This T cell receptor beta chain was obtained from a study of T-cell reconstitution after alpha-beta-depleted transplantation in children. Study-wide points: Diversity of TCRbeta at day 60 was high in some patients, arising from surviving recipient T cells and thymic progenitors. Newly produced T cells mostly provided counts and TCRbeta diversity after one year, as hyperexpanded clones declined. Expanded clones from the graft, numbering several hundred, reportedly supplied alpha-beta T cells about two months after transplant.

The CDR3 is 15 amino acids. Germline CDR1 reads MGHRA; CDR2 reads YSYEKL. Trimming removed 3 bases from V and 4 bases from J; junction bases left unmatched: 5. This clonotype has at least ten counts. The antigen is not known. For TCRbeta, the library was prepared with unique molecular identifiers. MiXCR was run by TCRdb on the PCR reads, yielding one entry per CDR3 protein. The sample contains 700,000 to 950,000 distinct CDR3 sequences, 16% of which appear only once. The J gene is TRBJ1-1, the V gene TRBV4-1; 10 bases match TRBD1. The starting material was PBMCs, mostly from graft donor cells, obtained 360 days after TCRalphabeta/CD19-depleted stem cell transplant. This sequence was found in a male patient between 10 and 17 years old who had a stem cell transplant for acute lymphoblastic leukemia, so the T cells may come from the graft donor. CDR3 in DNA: TGCGCCAGCAGCCATCCCGGGACAGGGGTCACTGAAGCTTTCTTT. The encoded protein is CASSHPGTGVTEAFF.